A selection of T cell receptor beta chains follows, all from one sample in a study of vaccination effects on CD4 cells after COVID-19. Antigen specificity for these receptors is unknown. Profiled with immunoSEQ multiplex PCR; TCRdb holds only in-frame clones, not every one. The table has about 40,000 clones, around 66% seen once. Sequenced here: CD4+ T cells from PBMCs cultured without peptide, sampled after COVID-19 vaccination. Receptors were obtained from a human donor who received a COVID-19 vaccine. Each CDR3 is given without its conserved first and last residue. A clone size is listed for some rows: how often the clone was seen (once, few, many), or a class if it is expanded.

size,J,V,CDR3
-,TRBJ2-7,TRBV19,ASSRARSGSSYEQY
few,TRBJ2-2,TRBV2,ASSDNGPGTVNTGELF
-,TRBJ2-2,TRBV3-1/TRBV3-2,ASSHRANTGELF
-,TRBJ2-2,TRBV9,ASSQRTGENTGELF
medium-sized,TRBJ2-1,TRBV12-3/TRBV12-4,ASRLRFHNEQF
-,TRBJ1-5,TRBV28,ASSPGTEIQPQH
-,TRBJ2-7,TRBV25-1,ASSEYIVGGRDEQY
-,TRBJ1-5,TRBV19,ASSDSGGAGQPQH
-,TRBJ1-5,TRBV2,ASSLQGNSNQPQH
-,TRBJ1-4,TRBV25-1,ASSETGGGEKLF
-,TRBJ1-1,TRBV10-3,AISGTGGNTEAF
-,TRBJ2-1,TRBV11-3,ASSLTVDNEQF
-,TRBJ2-3,TRBV6-4,ASSVAGGPADTQY
-,TRBJ1-1,TRBV29-1,SVAFMNTEAF
once,TRBJ2-5,TRBV5-4,ASSLHGQETQY
-,TRBJ2-3,TRBV27,ASSLARNTDTQY
-,TRBJ2-3,TRBV12-3/TRBV12-4,ASSLARGDTQY
-,TRBJ1-6,TRBV14,ASSLPGGFSPLH
few,TRBJ1-1,TRBV7-9,ASSLPGTGVPEAF
-,TRBJ1-4,TRBV6-5,ASRYDRAEKLF
-,TRBJ2-7,TRBV20-1,SASGKVGYFYEQY
-,TRBJ2-1,TRBV30,AWSLQGAVNEQF